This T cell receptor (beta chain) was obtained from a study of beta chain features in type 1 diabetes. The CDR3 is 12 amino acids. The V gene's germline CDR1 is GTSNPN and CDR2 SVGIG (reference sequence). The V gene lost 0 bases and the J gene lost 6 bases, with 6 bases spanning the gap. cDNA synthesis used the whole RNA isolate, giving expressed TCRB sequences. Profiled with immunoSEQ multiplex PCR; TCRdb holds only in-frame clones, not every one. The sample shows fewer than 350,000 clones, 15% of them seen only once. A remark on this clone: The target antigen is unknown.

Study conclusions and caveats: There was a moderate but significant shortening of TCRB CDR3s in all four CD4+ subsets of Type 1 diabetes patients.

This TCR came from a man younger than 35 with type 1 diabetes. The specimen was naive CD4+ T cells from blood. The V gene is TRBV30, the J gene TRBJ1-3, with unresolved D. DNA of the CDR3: TGTGCCTGGAGTGTACAACCAAACACCATATATTTT. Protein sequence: CAWSVQPNTIYF.